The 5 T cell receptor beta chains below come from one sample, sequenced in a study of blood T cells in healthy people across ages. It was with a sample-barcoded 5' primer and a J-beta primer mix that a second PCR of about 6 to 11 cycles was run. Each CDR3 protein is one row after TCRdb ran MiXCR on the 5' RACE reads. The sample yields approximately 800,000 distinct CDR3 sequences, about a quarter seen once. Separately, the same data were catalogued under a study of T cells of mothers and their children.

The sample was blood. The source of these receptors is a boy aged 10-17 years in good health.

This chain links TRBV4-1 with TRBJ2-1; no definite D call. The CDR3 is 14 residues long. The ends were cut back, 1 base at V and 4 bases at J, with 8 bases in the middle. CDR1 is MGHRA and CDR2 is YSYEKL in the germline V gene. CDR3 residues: CASSQVSRYNEQFF. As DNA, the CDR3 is TGCGCCAGCAGCCAAGTCAGTCGGTACAATGAGCAGTTCTTC.

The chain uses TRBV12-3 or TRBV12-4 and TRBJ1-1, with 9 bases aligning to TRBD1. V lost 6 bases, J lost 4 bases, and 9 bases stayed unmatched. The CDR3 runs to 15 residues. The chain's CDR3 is CASRTGTGRGTEAFF. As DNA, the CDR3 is TGTGCCAGCAGGACCGGGACAGGGCGAGGCACTGAAGCTTTCTTT.

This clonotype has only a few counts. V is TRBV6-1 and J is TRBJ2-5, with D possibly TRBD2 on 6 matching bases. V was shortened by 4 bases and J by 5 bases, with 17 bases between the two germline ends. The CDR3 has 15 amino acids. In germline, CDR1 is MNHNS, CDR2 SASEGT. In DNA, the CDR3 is TGTGCCAGCAGTGTACGACTAGAAAGGATGGAGACCCAGTACTTC. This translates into CASSVRLERMETQYF.

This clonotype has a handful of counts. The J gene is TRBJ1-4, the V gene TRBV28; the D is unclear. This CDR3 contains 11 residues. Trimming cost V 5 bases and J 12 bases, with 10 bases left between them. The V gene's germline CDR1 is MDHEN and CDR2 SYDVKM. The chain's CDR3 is CASSVQSELFF. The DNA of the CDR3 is TGTGCCAGCAGTGTACAGAGTGAACTGTTTTTT.

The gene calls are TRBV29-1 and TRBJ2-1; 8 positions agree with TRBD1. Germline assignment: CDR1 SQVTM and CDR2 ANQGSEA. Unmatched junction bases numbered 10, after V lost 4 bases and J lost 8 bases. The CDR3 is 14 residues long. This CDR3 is CSVVIGQGGYEQFF. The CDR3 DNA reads TGCAGCGTTGTCATAGGACAGGGAGGATATGAGCAGTTCTTC.